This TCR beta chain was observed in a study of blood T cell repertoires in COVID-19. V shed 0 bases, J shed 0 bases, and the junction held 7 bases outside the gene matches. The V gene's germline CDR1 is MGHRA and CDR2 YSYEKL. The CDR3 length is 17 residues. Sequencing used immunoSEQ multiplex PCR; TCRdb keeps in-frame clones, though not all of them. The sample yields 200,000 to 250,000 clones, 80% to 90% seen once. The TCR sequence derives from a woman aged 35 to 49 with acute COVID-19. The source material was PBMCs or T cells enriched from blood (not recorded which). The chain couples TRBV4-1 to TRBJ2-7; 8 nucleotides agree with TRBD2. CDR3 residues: CASSQDGTGLGSYEQYF. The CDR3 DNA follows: TGCGCCAGCAGCCAAGATGGGACGGGACTAGGCTCCTACGAGCAGTACTTC.